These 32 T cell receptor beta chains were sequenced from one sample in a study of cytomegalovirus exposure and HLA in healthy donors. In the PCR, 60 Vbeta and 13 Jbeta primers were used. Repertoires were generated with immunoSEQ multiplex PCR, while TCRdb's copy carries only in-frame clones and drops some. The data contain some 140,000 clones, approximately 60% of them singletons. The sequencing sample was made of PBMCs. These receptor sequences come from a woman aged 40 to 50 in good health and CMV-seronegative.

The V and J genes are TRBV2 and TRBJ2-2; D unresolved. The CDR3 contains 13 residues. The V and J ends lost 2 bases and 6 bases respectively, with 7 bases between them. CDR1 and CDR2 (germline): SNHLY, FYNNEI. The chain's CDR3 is CASSESQAGELFF. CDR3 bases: TGTGCCAGCAGTGAATCGCAGGCCGGGGAGCTGTTTTTT.

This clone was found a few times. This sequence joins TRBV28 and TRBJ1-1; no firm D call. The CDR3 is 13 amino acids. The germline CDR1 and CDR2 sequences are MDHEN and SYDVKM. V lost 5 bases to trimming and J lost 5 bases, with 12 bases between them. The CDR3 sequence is CASSGFPGTEAFF. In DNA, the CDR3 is TGTGCCAGCAGTGGGTTCCCGGGGACTGAAGCTTTCTTT.

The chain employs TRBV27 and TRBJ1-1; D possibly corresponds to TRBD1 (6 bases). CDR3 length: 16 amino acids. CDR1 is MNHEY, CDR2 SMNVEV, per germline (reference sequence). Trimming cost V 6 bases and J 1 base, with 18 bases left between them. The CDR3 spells CASSGQLSSKNTEAFF. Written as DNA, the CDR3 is TGTGCCAGCAGCGGACAGCTATCGTCCAAGAACACTGAAGCTTTCTTT.

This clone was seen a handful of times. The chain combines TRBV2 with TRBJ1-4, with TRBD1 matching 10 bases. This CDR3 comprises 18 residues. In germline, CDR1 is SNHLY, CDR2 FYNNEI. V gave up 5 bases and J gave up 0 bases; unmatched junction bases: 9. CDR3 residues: CASSYDRGPETTNEKLFF. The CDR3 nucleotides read TGTGCCAGCAGTTATGACAGGGGGCCGGAGACAACTAATGAAAAACTGTTTTTT. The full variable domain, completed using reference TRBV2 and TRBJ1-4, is EPEVTQTPSHQVTQMGQEVILRCVPISNHLYFYWYRQILGQKVEFLVSFYNNEISEKSEIFDDQFSVERPDGSNFTLKIRSTKLEDSAMYFCASSYDRGPETTNEKLFFGSGTQLSVL.

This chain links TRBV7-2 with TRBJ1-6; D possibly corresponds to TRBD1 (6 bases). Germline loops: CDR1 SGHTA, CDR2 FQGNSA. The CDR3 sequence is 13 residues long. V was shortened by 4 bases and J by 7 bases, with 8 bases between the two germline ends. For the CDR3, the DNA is TGTGCCAGCAGCTCTCAGGGGAATTCACCCCTCCACTTT. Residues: CASSSQGNSPLHF.

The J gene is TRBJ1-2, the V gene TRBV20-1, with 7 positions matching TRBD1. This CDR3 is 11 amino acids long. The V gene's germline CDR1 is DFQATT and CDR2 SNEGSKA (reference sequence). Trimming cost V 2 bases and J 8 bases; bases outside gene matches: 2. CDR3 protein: CSARQGDGYTF. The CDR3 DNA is TGCAGTGCTAGACAGGGGGACGGCTACACCTTC.

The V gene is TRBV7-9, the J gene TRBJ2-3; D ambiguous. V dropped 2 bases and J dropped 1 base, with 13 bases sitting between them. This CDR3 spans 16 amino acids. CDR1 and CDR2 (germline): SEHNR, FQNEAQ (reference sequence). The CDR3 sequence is CASSLYAFRGTDTQYF. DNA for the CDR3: TGTGCCAGCAGCTTATACGCATTTCGAGGCACAGATACGCAGTATTTT.

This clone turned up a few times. The CDR3, as DNA: TGTGCCAGCAGTTTGTCTGGGGCTACGTCCTACGAGCAGTACTTC. Translating gives CASSLSGATSYEQYF. J is TRBJ2-7 and V is TRBV28; tentatively, D is TRBD1 (5 bases). The V gene's germline CDR1 is MDHEN and CDR2 SYDVKM. The CDR3 is made up of 15 amino acids. The ends were cut back, 3 bases at V and 1 base at J, with 13 bases in the middle.

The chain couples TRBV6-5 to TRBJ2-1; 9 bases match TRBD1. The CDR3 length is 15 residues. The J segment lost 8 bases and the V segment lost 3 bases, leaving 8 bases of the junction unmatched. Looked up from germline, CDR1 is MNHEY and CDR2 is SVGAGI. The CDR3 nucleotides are TGTGCCAGCAGTTATTGGGCTGGACAGGGGTATGAGCAGTTCTTC. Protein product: CASSYWAGQGYEQFF.

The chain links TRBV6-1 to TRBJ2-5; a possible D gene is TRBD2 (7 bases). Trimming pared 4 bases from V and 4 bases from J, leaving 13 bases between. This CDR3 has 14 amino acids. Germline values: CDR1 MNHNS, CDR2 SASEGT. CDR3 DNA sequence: TGTGCCAGCAGTGGAGGCGGGGGCGGAGAGACCCAGTACTTC. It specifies CASSGGGGGETQYF.

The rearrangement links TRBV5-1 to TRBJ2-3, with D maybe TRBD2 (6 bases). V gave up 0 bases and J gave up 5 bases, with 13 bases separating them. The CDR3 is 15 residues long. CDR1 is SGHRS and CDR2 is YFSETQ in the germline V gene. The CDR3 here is CASSLGGEYRDTQYF. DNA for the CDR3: TGCGCCAGCAGCTTGGGGGGGGAGTACAGAGATACGCAGTATTTT.

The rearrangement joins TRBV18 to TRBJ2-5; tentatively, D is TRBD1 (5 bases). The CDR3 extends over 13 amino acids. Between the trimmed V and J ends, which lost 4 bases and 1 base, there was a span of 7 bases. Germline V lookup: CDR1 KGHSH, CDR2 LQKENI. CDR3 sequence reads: CASSQGPQETQYF. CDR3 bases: TGTGCCAGCTCACAGGGGCCCCAAGAGACCCAGTACTTC.

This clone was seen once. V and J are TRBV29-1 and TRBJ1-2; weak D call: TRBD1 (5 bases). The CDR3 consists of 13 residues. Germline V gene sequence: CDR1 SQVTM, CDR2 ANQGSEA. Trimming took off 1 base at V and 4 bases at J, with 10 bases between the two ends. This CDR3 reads CSVEGGRSYGYTF. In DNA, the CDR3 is TGCAGCGTTGAAGGGGGCAGGAGCTATGGCTACACCTTC.

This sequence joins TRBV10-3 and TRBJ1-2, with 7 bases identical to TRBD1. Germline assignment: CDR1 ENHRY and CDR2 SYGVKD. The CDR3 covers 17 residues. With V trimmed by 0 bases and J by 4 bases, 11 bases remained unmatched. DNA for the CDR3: TGTGCCATCAGTGAGTCGAGTATCGACAGGGAGGCCTATGGCTACACCTTC. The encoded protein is CAISESSIDREAYGYTF.

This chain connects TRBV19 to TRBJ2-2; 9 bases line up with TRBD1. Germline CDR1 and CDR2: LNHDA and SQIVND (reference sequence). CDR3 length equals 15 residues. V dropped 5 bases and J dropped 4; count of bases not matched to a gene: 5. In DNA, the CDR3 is TGTGCCAGTAGTCCGGGGACAGGGCCCACCGGGGAGCTGTTTTTT. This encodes CASSPGTGPTGELFF.

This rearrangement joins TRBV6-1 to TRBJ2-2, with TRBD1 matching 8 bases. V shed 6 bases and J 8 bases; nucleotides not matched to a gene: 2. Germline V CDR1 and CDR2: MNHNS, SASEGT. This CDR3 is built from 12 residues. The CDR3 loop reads CASSHRGGELFF. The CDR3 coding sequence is TGTGCCAGCAGCCACAGGGGGGGGGAGCTGTTTTTT.

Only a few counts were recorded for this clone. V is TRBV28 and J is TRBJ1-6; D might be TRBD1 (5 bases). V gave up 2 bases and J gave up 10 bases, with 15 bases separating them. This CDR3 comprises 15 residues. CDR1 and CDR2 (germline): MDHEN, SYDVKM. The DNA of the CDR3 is TGTGCCAGCAGTTTAGCCCAGGGCAGAGAATCACCCCTCCACTTT. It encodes CASSLAQGRESPLHF.

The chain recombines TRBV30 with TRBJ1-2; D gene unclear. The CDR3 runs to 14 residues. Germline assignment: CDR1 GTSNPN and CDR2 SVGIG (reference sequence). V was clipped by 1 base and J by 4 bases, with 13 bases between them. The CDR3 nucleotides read TGTGCCTGGAGTGCGGAGCAGCATGCCTATGGCTACACCTTC. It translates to CAWSAEQHAYGYTF.

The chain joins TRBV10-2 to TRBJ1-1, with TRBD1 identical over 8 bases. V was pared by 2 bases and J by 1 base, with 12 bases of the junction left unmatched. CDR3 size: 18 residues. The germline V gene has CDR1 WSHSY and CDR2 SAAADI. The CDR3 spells CASSELVGPDRENTEAFF. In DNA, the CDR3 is TGCGCCAGCAGTGAGCTCGTCGGCCCGGACAGGGAGAACACTGAAGCTTTCTTT.

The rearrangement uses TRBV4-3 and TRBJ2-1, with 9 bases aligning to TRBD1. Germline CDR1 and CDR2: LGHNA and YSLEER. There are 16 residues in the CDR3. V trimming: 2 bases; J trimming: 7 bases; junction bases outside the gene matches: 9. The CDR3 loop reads CASSQSGTGMDNEQFF. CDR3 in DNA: TGCGCCAGCAGCCAATCCGGGACAGGGATGGATAATGAGCAGTTCTTC.

CDR3 DNA: TGTGCCAGTAGTATTCTAGCGGATTCCTACGAGCAGTACTTC. Protein: CASSILADSYEQYF. The rearrangement links TRBV19 to TRBJ2-7; TRBD2 matches 7 bases. Germline assignment: CDR1 LNHDA and CDR2 SQIVND (reference sequence). V lost 3 bases and J lost 1; bases outside the gene matches: 3. The CDR3 covers 14 residues.

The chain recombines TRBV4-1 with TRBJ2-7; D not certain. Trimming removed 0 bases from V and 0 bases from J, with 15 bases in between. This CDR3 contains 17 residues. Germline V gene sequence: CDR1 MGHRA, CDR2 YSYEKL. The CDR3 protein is CASSQDHDTSSSYEQYF. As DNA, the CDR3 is TGCGCCAGCAGCCAAGATCACGACACTTCGAGCTCCTACGAGCAGTACTTC.

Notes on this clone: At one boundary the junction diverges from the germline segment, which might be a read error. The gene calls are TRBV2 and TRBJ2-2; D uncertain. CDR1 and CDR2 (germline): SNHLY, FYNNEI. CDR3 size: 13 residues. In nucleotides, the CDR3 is TGTGCCAGCAAGACAAGGAACGCCGGGGAGCTGTTTTTT. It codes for CASKTRNAGELFF.

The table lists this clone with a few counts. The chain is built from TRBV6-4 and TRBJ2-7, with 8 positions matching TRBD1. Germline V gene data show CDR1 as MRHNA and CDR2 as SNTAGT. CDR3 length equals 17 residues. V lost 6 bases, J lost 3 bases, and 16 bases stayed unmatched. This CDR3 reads CASSPLTGAANGYEQYF. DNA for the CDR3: TGTGCCAGCAGCCCCTTGACAGGGGCCGCTAACGGCTACGAGCAGTACTTC.

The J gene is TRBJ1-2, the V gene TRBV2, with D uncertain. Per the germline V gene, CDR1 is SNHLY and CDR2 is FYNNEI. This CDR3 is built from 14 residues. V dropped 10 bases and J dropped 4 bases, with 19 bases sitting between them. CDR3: CATRLSGKSYGYTF. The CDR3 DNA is TGTGCCACCAGACTATCCGGAAAGTCCTATGGCTACACCTTC.

CDR3 DNA: TGTGCCAGCAGCCAATCGAGCCGTCACGAGCAGTACTTC. Amino acids: CASSQSSRHEQYF. The chain links TRBV16 to TRBJ2-7; no clear D gene. This CDR3 is 13 amino acids long. V was cut by 0 bases and J by 5 bases, with 8 bases left in between. Germline values: CDR1 KGHSY, CDR2 FQNENV.

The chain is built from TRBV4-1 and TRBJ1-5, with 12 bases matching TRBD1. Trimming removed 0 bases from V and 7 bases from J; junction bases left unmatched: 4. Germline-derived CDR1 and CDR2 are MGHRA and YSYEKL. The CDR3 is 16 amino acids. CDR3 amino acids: CASSQEGTGGMQPQHF. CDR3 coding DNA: TGCGCCAGCAGCCAAGAAGGGACAGGGGGCATGCAGCCCCAGCATTTT.

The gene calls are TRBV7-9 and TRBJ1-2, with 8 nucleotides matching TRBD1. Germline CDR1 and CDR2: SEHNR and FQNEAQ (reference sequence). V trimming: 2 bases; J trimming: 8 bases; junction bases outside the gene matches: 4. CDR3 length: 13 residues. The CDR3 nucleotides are TGTGCCAGCAGCTTACAGGGGGCGGAGGGCTACACCTTC. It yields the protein CASSLQGAEGYTF. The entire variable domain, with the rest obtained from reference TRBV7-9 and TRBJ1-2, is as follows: DTGVSQNPRHKITKRGQNVTFRCDPISEHNRLYWYRQTLGQGPEFLTYFQNEAQLEKSRLLSDRFSAERPKGSFSTLEIQRTEQGDSAMYLCASSLQGAEGYTFGSGTRLTVV.

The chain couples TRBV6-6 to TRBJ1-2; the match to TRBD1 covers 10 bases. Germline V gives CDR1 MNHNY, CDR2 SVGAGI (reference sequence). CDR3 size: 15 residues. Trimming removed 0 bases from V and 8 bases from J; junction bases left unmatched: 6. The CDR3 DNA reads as TGTGCCAGCAGTTACTCACCCCGGACAGGGGGGGGCTACACCTTC. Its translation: CASSYSPRTGGGYTF.

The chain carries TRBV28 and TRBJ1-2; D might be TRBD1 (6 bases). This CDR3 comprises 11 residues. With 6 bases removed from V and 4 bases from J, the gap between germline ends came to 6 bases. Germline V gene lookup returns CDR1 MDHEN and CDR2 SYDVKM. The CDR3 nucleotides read TGTGCCAGCAGGGACAGCTATGGCTACACCTTC. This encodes CASRDSYGYTF.

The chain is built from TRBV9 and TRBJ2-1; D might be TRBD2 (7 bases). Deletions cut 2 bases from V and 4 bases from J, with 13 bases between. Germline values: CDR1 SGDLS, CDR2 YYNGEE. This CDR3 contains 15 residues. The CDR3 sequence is CASSVAGANYNEQFF. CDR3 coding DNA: TGTGCCAGCAGCGTTGCGGGGGCTAATTACAATGAGCAGTTCTTC. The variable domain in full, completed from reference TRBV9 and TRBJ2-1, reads DSGVTQTPKHLITATGQRVTLRCSPRSGDLSVYWYQQSLDQGLQFLIQYYNGEERAKGNILERFSAQQFPDLHSELNLSSLELGDSALYFCASSVAGANYNEQFFGPGTRLTVL.

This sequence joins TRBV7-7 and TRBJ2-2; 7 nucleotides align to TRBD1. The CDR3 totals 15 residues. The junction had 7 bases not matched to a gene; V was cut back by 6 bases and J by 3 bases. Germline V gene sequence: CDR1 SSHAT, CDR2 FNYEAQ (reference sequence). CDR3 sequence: CASSPQGSYTGELFF. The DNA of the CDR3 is TGTGCCAGCAGTCCACAGGGGTCCTACACCGGGGAGCTGTTTTTT.